These T cell receptor beta chains were read from a single sample in a study of blood T cell repertoires in COVID-19. The assay was immunoSEQ multiplex PCR, and TCRdb's table has in-frame clones only and misses some. The sample has roughly 190,000 clones, roughly four fifths seen once. Material for sequencing was peripheral blood. These receptors were obtained from a woman aged 40 to 50 with COVID-19, enrolled during active disease. Both conserved end residues are part of each CDR3. The D gene is left open where the match is weak. A row's size may be missing; if present it is once, few, many or a size class.

V gene	J gene	D gene	clone size	CDR3 DNA	CDR3 protein
TRBV28	TRBJ1-2	.	.	TGTGCCAGCAGTTTACGGGTCAGGGTGGCCTATGGCTACACCTTC	CASSLRVRVAYGYTF
TRBV13	TRBJ1-1	TRBD1	.	TGTGCCAGCAGCTTAGCGGGGACAGGGATGAACACTGAAGCTTTCTTT	CASSLAGTGMNTEAFF
TRBV6-5	TRBJ1-2	.	.	TGTGCCAGCAGGAACGCGGACAGTAACTATGGCTACACCTTC	CASRNADSNYGYTF
TRBV29-1	TRBJ2-5	.	.	TGCAGCGTTGAAGGGCAACAGGGACGGCGAGAGACCCAGTACTTC	CSVEGQQGRRETQYF
TRBV5-1	TRBJ2-7	.	few	TGCGCCAGCAGCGGTCTCGGGGGTACCTACGAGCAGTACTTC	CASSGLGGTYEQYF
TRBV19	TRBJ2-7	TRBD2	.	TGTGCCAGTAGATGGGCGGGAGGACCTTACGAGCAGTACTTC	CASRWAGGPYEQYF
TRBV5-6	TRBJ2-3	TRBD1	once	TGTGCCAGCAGCCCATTCTGGGACAGGGTGTTTGAAGATACGCAGTATTTT	CASSPFWDRVFEDTQYF
TRBV4-1	TRBJ1-1	.	.	TGCGCCAGCAGGGGGCTTCTGAAGAACACTGAAGCTTTCTTT	CASRGLLKNTEAFF
TRBV7-6	TRBJ2-1	TRBD1	.	TGTGCCAGCAGCTTAGGGCCAGGGGGCTTCGCCGGCACCTACAATGAGCAGTTCTTC	CASSLGPGGFAGTYNEQFF
TRBV29-1	TRBJ1-2	TRBD1	few	TGCAGCGCCCATAGACAGGGCCATGGCTACACCTTC	CSAHRQGHGYTF
TRBV10-3	TRBJ2-1	.	.	TGTGCCATCAGTGGTGGGGGGTCAGTGAATGAGCAGTTCTTC	CAISGGGSVNEQFF
TRBV24-1	TRBJ2-7	TRBD1	.	TGTGCCACCGGGGGGGACAGGGTCTACGAGCAGTACTTC	CATGGDRVYEQYF
TRBV29-1	TRBJ2-1	.	.	TGCAGCGTTGTTCTGGGGGCAGATGAGCAGTTCTTC	CSVVLGADEQFF
TRBV2	TRBJ1-5	.	few	TGTGCCAGTGGGGAGGGCAGGCGTCAGCCCCAGCATTTT	CASGEGRRQPQHF
TRBV9	TRBJ2-5	.	.	TGTGCCAGCAGCATTGAAGGGGTCGAAGAGACCCAGTACTTC	CASSIEGVEETQYF
TRBV29-1	TRBJ2-2	.	.	TGCAGCGTTGAAAGCGCCAGTTCGAACACCGGGGAGCTGTTTTTT	CSVESASSNTGELFF
TRBV18	TRBJ2-1	TRBD1	few	TGTGCCAGCTCACGACAGGGGGCCTACAATGAGCAGTTCTTC	CASSRQGAYNEQFF
TRBV5-1	TRBJ1-1	.	.	TGCGCCAGCAGTCAGGAGGATAACACTGAAGCTTTCTTT	CASSQEDNTEAFF
TRBV5-1	TRBJ2-1	.	.	TGCGCCAGCAGCTTCTTAGGGGAAGTCGTGATGCATGAGCAGTTCTTC	CASSFLGEVVMHEQFF
TRBV10-2	TRBJ2-5	.	.	TGCGCCAGCTCTGGATCGGGTACTGACCTAGAGACCCAGTACTTC	CASSGSGTDLETQYF
TRBV7-9	TRBJ1-1	.	.	TGTGCCAGCGGGTTAGGGGCCGTTCCCACTGAAGCTTTCTTT	CASGLGAVPTEAFF
TRBV6-4	TRBJ2-2	TRBD2	few	TGTGCCAGCAGTTCGAGCGGGTTAGCGGGGGACACCGGGGAGCTGTTTTTT	CASSSSGLAGDTGELFF
TRBV5-1	TRBJ1-2	TRBD1	.	TGCGCCAGCAGCTTGGCAACCGGGACAGGTAGCTTCTCTGGCTACACCTTC	CASSLATGTGSFSGYTF
TRBV7-7	TRBJ2-7	TRBD2	.	TGTGCTAGCAGCGCAACCCTAGCGGGCGGCGAGCAGTACTTC	CASSATLAGGEQYF
TRBV29-1	TRBJ1-1	TRBD1	.	TGCAGCGTTGGGAACAGGGGGCCCGCTGAAGCTTTCTTT	CSVGNRGPAEAFF
TRBV2	TRBJ2-4	.	.	TGTGCCAGCAGAACTTACAGGTTAGCGGACATTCAGTACTTC	CASRTYRLADIQYF
TRBV7-9	TRBJ2-7	TRBD2	once	TGTGCCAGCAGCGGACTAGCGGGTGAGCAGTACTTC	CASSGLAGEQYF